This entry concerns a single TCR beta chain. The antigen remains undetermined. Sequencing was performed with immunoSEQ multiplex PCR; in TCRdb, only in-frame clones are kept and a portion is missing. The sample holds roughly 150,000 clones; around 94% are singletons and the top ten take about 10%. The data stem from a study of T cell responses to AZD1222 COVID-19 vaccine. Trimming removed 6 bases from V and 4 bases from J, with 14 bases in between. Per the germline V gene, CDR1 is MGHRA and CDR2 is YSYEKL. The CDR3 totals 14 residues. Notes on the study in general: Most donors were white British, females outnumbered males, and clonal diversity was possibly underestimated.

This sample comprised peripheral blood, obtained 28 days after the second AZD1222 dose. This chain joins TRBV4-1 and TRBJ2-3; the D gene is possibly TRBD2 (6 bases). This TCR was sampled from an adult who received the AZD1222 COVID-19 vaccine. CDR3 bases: TGCGCCAGCAGACGTGGCGGGGTTGCAGATACGCAGTATTTT. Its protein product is CASRRGGVADTQYF.